This T cell receptor beta chain was identified during a study of blood T cells in healthy people across ages. General observations from the study: Samples with more naive T cells showed higher observed beta diversity. A roughly linear fall in TCR beta diversity per million T cells was seen with increasing age.

Using a J-beta primer mix together with a sample-barcoded 5' primer, a second PCR was run for roughly 6 to 12 cycles. A template-switch adaptor that had 12 random nucleotides put a tag on each cDNA molecule. One entry per CDR3 protein results from TCRdb running MiXCR on the 5' RACE reads. This table has around 2 million distinct CDR3 sequences, approximately 39% appearing once. V shed 4 bases, J shed 4 bases, and the junction held 9 bases outside the gene matches. The CDR3 loop spans 16 amino acids. Germline V gene data show CDR1 as SGHDN and CDR2 as FVKESK. This clonotype came up a few times. Its target is not known.

What was sequenced was blood. This TCR was recovered from a human donor in good health. V gene TRBV14 combines with J gene TRBJ2-1; 8 nucleotides match TRBD1. The CDR3 DNA reads TGTGCCAGCAGCCCTACCAAGGACAGGGCTTACAATGAGCAGTTCTTC. It encodes CASSPTKDRAYNEQFF.